Sequencing of this TCR beta chain was carried out in a study of cytomegalovirus exposure and HLA in healthy donors. General observations from the study: Cytomegalovirus status was reportedly diagnosed by the classifier with high sensitivity and specificity.

Points on this clone: Its antigen remains unknown.

Trimming shortened V by 0 bases and J by 6 bases, and 12 bases separated the two germline ends. The germline V gene encodes CDR1 MNHEY and CDR2 SMNVEV (reference sequence). There are 14 residues in the CDR3. Vbeta (60) and Jbeta (13) primers were used in the PCR. Using immunoSEQ multiplex PCR, the repertoire was profiled, and TCRdb retains in-frame clones only, with some absent. The table shows hundreds of thousands of clones, with around 80% occurring only once. V is TRBV27 and J is TRBJ2-7; possible D gene TRBD2, 5 bases. Sequencing used PBMCs. This TCR was sampled from a boy between 10 and 17 years old in good health and CMV-seronegative. The CDR3 DNA follows: TGTGCCAGCAGTTTATCTTGGACTTCCCGCGAGCAGTACTTC. Residues: CASSLSWTSREQYF.